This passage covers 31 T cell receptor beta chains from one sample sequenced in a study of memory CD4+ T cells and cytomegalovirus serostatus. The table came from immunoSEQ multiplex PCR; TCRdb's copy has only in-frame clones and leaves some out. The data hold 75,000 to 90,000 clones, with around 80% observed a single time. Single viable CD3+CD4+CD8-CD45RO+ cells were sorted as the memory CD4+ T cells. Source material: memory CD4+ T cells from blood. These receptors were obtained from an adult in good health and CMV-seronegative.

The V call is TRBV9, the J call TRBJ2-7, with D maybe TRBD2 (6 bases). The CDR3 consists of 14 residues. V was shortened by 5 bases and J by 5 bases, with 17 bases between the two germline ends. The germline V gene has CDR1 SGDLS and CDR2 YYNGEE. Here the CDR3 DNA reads TGTGCCAGCAGACCGCAGGAGGGTCGCGACGAGCAGTACTTC. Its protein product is CASRPQEGRDEQYF.

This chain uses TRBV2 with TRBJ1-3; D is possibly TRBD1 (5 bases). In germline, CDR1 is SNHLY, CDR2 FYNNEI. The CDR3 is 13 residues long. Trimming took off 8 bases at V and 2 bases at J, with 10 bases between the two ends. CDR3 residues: CASSKGAGNTIYF. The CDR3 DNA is TGTGCCAGCTCTAAAGGGGCTGGAAACACCATATATTTT.

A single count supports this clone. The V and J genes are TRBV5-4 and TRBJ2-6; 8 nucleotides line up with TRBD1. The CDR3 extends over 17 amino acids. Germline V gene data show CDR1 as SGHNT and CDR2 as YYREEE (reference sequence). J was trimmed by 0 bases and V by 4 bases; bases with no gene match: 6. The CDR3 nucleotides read TGTGCCAGCAGCCCGACAGGGGCCCGCTCTGGGGCCAACGTCCTGACTTTC. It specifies CASSPTGARSGANVLTF.

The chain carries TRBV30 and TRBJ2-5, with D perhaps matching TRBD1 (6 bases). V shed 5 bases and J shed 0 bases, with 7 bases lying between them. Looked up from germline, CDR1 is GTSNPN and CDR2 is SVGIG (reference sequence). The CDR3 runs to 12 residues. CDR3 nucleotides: TGTGCCTGGCAGGGGAACCAAGAGACCCAGTACTTC. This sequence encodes CAWQGNQETQYF.

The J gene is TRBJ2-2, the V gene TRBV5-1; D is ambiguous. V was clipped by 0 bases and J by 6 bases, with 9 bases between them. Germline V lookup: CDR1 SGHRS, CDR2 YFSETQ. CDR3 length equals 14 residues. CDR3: CASSLVVDSGELFF. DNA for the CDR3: TGCGCCAGCAGCTTGGTGGTGGATTCCGGGGAGCTGTTTTTT. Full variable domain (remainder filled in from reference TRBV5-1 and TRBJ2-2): KAGVTQTPRYLIKTRGQQVTLSCSPISGHRSVSWYQQTPGQGLQFLFEYFSETQRNKGNFPGRFSGRQFSNSRSEMNVSTLELGDSALYLCASSLVVDSGELFFGEGSRLTVL.

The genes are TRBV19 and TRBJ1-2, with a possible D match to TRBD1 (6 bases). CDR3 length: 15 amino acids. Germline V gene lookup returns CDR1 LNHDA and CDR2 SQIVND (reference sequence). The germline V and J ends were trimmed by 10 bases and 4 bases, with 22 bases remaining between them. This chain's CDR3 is CATFKPPRGGYGYTF. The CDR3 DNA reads TGTGCCACCTTCAAGCCCCCCAGGGGAGGCTATGGCTACACCTTC.

CDR3: CATQRGEHSNQPQHF. CDR3 coding DNA: TGCGCCACCCAACGGGGGGAGCATAGCAATCAGCCCCAGCATTTT. This sequence joins TRBV10-1 and TRBJ1-5; tentatively, D is TRBD1 (5 bases). Germline V gives CDR1 WNHNN, CDR2 SYGVQD (reference sequence). This CDR3 has 15 residues. The V and J ends lost 10 bases and 0 bases respectively, with 16 bases between them.

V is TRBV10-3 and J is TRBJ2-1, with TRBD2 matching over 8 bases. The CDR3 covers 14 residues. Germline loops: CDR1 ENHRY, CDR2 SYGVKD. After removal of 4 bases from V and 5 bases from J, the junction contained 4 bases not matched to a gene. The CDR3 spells CAISAGGSNNEQFF. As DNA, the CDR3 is TGTGCCATCAGTGCGGGGGGGTCTAACAATGAGCAGTTCTTC.

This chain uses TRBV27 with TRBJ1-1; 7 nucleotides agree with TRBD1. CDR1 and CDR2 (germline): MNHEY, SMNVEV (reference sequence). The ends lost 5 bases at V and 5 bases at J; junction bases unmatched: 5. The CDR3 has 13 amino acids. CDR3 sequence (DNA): TGTGCCAGCAGTGTGACAGGGAGAACTGAAGCTTTCTTT. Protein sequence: CASSVTGRTEAFF.

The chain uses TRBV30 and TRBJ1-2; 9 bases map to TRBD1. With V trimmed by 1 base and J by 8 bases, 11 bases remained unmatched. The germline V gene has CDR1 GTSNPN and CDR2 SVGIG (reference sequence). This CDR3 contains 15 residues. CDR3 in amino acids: CAWSGSKGTGTGYTF. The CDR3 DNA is TGTGCCTGGAGTGGGTCTAAAGGGACAGGGACCGGCTACACCTTC. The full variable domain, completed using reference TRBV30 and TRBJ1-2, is SQTIHQWPATLVQPVGSPLSLECTVEGTSNPNLYWYRQAAGRGLQLLFYSVGIGQISSEVPQNLSASRPQDRQFILSSKKLLLSDSGFYLCAWSGSKGTGTGYTFGSGTRLTVV.

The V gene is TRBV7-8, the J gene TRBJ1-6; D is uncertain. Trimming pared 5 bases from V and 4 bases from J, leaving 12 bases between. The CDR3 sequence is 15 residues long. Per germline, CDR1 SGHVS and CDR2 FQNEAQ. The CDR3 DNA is TGTGCCAGCAGCGCTTTGCTAGGTTATAATTCACCCCTCCACTTT. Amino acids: CASSALLGYNSPLHF.

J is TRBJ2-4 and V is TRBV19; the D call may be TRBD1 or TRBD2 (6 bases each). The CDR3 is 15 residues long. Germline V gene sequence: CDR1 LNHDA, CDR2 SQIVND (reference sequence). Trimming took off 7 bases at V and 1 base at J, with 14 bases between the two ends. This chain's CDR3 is CASIGGGEAKNIQYF. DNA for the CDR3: TGTGCCAGTATCGGAGGGGGTGAGGCCAAAAACATTCAGTACTTC.

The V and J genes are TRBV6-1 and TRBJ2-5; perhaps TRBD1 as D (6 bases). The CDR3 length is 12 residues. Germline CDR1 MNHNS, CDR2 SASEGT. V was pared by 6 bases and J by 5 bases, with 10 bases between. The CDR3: CASSPTGETQYF. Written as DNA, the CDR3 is TGTGCCAGCAGCCCAACAGGGGAGACCCAGTACTTC.

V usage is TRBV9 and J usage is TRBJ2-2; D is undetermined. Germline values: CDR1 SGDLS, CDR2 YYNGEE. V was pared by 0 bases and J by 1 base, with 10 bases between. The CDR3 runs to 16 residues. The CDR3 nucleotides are TGTGCCAGCAGCGTAGCTGCACGATTGAACACCGGGGAGCTGTTTTTT. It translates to CASSVAARLNTGELFF.

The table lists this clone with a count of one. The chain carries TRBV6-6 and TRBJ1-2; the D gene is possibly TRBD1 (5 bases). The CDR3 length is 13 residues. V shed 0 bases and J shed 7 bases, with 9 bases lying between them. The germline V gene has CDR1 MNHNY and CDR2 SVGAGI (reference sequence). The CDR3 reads CASSYSGESGYTF. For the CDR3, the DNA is TGTGCCAGCAGTTACTCGGGGGAATCTGGCTACACCTTC.

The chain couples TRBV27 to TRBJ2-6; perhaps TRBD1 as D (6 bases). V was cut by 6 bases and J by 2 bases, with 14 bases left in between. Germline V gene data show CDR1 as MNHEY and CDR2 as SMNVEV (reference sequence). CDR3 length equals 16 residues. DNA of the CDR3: TGTGCCAGCAGCACTGACAGGCCGCCTGGGGCCAACGTCCTGACTTTC. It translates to CASSTDRPPGANVLTF.

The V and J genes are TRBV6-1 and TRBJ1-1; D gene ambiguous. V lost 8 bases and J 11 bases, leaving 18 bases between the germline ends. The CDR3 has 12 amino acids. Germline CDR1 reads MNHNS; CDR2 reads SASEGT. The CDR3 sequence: CASRENSLSAFF. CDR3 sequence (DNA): TGTGCCAGCCGAGAGAACAGCTTATCCGCTTTCTTT.

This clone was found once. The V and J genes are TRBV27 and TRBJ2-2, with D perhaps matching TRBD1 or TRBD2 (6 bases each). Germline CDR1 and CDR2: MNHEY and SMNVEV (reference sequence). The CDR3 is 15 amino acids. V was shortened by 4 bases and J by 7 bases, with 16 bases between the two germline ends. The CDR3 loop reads CASSSSSGGHGELFF. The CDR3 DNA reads TGTGCCAGCAGTTCGTCATCCGGGGGACACGGGGAGCTGTTTTTT.

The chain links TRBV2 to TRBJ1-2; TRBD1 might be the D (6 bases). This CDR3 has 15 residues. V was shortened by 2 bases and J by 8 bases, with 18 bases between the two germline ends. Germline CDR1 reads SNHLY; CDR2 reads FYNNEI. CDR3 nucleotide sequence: TGTGCCAGCAGTGAAACAACCCAGGGGTTGAGAGGCTACACCTTC. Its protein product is CASSETTQGLRGYTF.

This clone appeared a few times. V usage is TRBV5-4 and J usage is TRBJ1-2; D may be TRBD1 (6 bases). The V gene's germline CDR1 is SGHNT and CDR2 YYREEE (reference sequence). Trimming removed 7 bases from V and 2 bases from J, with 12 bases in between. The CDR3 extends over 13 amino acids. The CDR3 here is CASSQDSNYGYTF. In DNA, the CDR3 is TGTGCCAGCTCTCAGGACAGCAACTATGGCTACACCTTC.

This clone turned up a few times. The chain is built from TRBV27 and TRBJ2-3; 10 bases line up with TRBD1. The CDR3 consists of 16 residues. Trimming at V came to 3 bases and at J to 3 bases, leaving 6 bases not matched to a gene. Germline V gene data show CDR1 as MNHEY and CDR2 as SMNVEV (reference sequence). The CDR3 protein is CASSFMGQGRTDTQYF. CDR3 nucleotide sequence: TGTGCCAGCAGTTTTATGGGACAGGGGCGGACAGATACGCAGTATTTT.

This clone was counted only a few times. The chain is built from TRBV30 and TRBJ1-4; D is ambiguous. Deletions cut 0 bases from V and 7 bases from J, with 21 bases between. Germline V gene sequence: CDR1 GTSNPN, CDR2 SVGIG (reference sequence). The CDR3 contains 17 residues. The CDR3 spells CAWSVTATESRTEKLFF. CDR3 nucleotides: TGTGCCTGGAGTGTTACTGCGACCGAATCGCGAACTGAAAAACTGTTTTTT.

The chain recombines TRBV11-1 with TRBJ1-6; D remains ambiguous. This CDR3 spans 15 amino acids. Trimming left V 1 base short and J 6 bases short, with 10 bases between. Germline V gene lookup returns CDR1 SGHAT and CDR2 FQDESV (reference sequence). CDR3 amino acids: CASSLVSAFNSPLHF. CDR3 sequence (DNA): TGTGCCAGCAGCTTAGTGTCGGCGTTTAATTCACCCCTCCACTTT.

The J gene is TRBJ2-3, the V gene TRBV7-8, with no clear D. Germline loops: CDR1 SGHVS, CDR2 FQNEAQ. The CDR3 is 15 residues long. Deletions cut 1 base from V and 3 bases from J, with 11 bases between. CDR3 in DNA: TGTGCCAGCAGCTTAGTAGGGCTTCCGACAGATACGCAGTATTTT. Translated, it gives CASSLVGLPTDTQYF.

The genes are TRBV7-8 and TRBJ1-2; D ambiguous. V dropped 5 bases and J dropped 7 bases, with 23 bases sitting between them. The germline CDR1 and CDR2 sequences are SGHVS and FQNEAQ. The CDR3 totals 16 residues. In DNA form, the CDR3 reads TGTGCCAGCAGCACAACACGGTCGCGCGGGCGCGGTGGCTACACCTTC. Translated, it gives CASSTTRSRGRGGYTF.

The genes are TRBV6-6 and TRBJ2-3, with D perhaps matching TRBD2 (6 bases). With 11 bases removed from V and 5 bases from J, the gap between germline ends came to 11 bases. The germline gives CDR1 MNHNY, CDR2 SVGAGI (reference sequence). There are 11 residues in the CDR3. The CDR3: CASAGGDTQYF. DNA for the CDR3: TGTGCCTCCGCCGGGGGAGATACGCAGTATTTT.

The CDR3 nucleotides are TGTGCCATCAGTGAACCCGGGACAAGCGACGACGAGCAGTACTTC. As protein: CAISEPGTSDDEQYF. The rearrangement links TRBV10-3 to TRBJ2-7, with D perhaps matching TRBD1 (6 bases). CDR3 size: 15 residues. Germline V gene data show CDR1 as ENHRY and CDR2 as SYGVKD. V lost 3 bases and J 5 bases, leaving 17 bases between the germline ends.

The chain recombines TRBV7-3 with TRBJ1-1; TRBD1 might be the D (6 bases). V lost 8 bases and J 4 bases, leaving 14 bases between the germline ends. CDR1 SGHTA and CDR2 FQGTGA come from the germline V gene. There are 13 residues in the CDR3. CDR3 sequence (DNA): TGTGCCAGCGCAGTCCAGGGGTCCACTGAAGCTTTCTTT. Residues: CASAVQGSTEAFF.

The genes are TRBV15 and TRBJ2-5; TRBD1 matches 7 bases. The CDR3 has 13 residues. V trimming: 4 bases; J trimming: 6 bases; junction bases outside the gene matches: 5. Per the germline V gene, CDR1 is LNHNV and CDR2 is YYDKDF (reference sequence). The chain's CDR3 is CATSTDRVKTQYF. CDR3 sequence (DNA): TGTGCCACCAGCACCGACAGGGTAAAGACCCAGTACTTC.

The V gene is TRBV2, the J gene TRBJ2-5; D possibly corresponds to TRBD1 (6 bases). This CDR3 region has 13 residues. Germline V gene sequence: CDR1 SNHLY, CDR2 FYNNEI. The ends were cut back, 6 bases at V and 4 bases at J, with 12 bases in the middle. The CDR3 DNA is TGTGCCAGCAGGCGAGGGGGTCGAGAGACCCAGTACTTC. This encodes CASRRGGRETQYF.

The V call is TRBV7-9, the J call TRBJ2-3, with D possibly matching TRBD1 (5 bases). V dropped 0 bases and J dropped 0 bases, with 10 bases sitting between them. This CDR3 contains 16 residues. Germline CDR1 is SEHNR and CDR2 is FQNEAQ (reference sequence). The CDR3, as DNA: TGTGCCAGCAGCTTAGCCCAGGGAATTAGCACAGATACGCAGTATTTT. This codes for CASSLAQGISTDTQYF.